This TCR beta chain stems from a study of control samples from healthy donors and cancer patients. Measured with immunoSEQ multiplex PCR; TCRdb has only the in-frame clones, and not every one. Among 60,000 or so clones listed, 95% to 97% were seen once. This clone has just one count. The specimen was blood. The sequence was collected from a woman between 18 and 30 years old in good health.

The CDR3 DNA sequence: TGTGCCAGCAGTACGGACACTTTTGGAAATGAGCAGTTCTTC. Its translation: CASSTDTFGNEQFF. This chain uses TRBV28 with TRBJ2-1; possibly TRBD1 for D (5 bases). V was trimmed by 5 bases and J by 7 bases, leaving 15 bases between them. The CDR3 has 14 amino acids. Germline V gene data show CDR1 as MDHEN and CDR2 as SYDVKM.